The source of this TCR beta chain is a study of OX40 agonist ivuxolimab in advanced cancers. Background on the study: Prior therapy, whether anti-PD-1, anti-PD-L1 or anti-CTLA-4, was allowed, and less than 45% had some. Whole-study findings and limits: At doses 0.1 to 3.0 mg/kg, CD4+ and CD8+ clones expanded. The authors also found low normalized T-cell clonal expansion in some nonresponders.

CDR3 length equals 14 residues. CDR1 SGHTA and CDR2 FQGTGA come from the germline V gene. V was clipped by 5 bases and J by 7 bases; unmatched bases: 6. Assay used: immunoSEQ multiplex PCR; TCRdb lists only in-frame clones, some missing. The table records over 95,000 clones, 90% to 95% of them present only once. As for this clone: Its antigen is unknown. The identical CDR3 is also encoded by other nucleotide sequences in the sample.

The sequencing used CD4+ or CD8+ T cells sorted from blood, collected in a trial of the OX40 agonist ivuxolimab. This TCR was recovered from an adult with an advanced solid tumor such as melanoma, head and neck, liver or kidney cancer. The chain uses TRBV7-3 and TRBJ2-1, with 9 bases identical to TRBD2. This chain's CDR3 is CASSPGLASNEQFF. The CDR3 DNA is TGTGCCAGCAGCCCCGGACTAGCGAGTAATGAGCAGTTCTTC. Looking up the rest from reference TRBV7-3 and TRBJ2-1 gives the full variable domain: GAGVSQTPSNKVTEKGKYVELRCDPISGHTALYWYRQSLGQGPEFLIYFQGTGAADDSGLPNDRFFAVRPEGSVSTLKIQRTERGDSAVYLCASSPGLASNEQFFGPGTRLTVL.